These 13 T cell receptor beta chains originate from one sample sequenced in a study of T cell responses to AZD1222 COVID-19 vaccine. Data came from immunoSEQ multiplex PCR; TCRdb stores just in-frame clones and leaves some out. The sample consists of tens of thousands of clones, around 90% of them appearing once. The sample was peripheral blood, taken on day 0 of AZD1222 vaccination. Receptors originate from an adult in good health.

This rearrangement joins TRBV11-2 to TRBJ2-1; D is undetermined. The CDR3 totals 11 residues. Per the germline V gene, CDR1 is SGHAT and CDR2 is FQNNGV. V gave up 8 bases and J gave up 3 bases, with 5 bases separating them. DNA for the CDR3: TGTGCCAGCGCCTACTACAATGAGCAGTTCTTC. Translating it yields CASAYYNEQFF.

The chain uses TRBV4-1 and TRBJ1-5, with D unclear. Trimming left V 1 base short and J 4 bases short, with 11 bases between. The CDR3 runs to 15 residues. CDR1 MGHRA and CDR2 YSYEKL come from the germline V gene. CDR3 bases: TGCGCCAGCAGCCAAGTGCGGGCAGCTAATCAGCCCCAGCATTTT. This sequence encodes CASSQVRAANQPQHF.

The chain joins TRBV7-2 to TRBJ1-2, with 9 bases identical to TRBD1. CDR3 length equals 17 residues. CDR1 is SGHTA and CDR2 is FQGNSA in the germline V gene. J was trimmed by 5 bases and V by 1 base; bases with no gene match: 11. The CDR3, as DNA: TGTGCCAGCAGCTTAGGGCCCTTAGAGGGACAGGGATATGGCTACACCTTC. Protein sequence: CASSLGPLEGQGYGYTF.

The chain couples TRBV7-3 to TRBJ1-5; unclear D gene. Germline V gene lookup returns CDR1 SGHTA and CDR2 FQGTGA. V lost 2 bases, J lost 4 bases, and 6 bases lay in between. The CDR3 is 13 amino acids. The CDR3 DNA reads TGTGCCAGCAGCTTAGGACGGAATCAGCCCCAGCATTTT. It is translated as CASSLGRNQPQHF.

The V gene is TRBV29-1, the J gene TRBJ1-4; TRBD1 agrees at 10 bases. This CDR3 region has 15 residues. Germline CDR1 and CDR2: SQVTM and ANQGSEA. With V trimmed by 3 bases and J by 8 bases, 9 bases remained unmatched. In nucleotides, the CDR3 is TGCAGCGTTGACCGTCTAGGGACAGGGGAGGAAAAACTGTTTTTT. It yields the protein CSVDRLGTGEEKLFF.

The CDR3 DNA follows: TGTGCCAGTACCCATAGGGGCCAGCCATATTATCAGCCCCAGCATTTT. It is translated as CASTHRGQPYYQPQHF. This rearrangement joins TRBV19 to TRBJ1-5; tentatively, D is TRBD1 (5 bases). Looked up from germline, CDR1 is LNHDA and CDR2 is SQIVND (reference sequence). The ends were cut back, 7 bases at V and 5 bases at J, with 21 bases in the middle. The CDR3 spans 16 residues.

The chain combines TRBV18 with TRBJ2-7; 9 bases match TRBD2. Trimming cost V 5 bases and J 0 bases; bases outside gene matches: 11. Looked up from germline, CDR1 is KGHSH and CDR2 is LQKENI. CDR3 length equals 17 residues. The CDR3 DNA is TGTGCCAGCTCATCCGAAGGCCTAGCGGGGACCTCCTACGAGCAGTACTTC. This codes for CASSSEGLAGTSYEQYF.

The CDR3, as DNA: TGTGCCAGCAGGGAGACAGGGCTAAAGACAGGGGGCGGGGAGCTGTTTTTT. The encoded protein is CASRETGLKTGGGELFF. The rearrangement joins TRBV3-1 (or the pseudogene TRBV3-2) to TRBJ2-2; 9 positions match TRBD1. V lost 6 bases and J lost 7; bases outside the gene matches: 15. There are 17 residues in the CDR3. The V gene's germline CDR1 is LGHDT and CDR2 YNNKEL (reference sequence).

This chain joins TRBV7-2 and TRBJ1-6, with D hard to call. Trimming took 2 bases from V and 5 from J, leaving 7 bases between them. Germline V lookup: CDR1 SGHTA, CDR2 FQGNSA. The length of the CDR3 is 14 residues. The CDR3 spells CASSLKHHNSPLHF. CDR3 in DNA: TGTGCCAGCAGCTTAAAGCACCATAATTCACCCCTCCACTTT.

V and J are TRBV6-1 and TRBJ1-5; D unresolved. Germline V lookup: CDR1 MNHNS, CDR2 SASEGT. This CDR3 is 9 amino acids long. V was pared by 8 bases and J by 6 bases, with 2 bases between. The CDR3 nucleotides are TGTGCCAGCGGTCAGCCCCAGCATTTT. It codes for CASGQPQHF.

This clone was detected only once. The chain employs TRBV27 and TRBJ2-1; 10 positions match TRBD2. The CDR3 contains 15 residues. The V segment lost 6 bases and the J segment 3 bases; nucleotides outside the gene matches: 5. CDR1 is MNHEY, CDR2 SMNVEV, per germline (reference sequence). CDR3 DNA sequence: TGTGCCAGCAGACTCGGACTAGCGGACTACAATGAGCAGTTCTTC. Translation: CASRLGLADYNEQFF.

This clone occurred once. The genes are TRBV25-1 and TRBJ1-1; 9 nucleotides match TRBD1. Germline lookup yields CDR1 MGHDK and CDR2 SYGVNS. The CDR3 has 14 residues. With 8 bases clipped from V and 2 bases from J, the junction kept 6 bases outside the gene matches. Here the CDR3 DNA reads TGTGCCAGCCGGGGGACAGGGCTAAACACTGAAGCTTTCTTT. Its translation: CASRGTGLNTEAFF.

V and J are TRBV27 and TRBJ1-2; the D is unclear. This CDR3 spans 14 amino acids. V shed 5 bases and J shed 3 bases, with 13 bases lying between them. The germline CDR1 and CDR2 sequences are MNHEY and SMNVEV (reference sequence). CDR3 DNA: TGTGCCAGCAGTCAGACATGGGAGGACTATGGCTACACCTTC. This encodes CASSQTWEDYGYTF.